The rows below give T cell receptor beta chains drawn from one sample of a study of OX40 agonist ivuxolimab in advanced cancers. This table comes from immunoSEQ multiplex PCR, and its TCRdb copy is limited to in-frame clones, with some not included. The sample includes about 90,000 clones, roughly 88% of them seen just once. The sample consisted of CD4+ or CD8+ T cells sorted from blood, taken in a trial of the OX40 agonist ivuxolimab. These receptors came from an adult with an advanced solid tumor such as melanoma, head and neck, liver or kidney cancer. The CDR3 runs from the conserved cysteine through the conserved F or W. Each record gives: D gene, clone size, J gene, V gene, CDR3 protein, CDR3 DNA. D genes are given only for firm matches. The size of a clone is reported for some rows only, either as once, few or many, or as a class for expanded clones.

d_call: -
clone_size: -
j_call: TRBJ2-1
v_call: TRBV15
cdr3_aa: CATSRQGWNEQFF
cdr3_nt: TGTGCCACCAGCAGACAAGGTTGGAATGAGCAGTTCTTC

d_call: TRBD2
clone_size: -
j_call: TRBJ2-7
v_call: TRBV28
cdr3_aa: CASSLGTSGPYEQYF
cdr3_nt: TGTGCCAGCAGTTTAGGGACTAGCGGACCCTACGAGCAGTACTTC

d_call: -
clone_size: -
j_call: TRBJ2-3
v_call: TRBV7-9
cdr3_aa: CASSLGLPTDTQYF
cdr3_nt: TGTGCCAGCAGCTTGGGACTTCCCACAGATACGCAGTATTTT

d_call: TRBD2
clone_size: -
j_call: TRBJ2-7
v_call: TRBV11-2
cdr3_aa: CASSLGASGTYEQYF
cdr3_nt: TGTGCCAGCAGCTTAGGGGCTAGCGGAACCTACGAGCAGTACTTC

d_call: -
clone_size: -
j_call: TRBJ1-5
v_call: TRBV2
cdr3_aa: CASSEGLSGNQPQHF
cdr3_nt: TGTGCCAGCAGTGAGGGCCTGAGTGGCAATCAGCCCCAGCATTTT

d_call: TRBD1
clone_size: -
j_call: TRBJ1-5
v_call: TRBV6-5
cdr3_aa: CASSPGQAVQPQHF
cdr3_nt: TGTGCCAGCAGTCCTGGACAGGCGGTTCAGCCCCAGCATTTT

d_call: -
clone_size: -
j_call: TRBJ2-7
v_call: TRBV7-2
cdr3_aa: CASSLAAQTEQYF
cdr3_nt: TGTGCCAGCAGCTTAGCGGCTCAAACCGAGCAGTACTTC

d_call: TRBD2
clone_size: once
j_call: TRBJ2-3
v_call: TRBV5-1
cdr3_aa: CASSPSGRTTDTQYF
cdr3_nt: TGCGCCAGCAGCCCTAGCGGGAGGACCACAGATACGCAGTATTTT

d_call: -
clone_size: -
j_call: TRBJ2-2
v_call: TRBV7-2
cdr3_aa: CASSPFSIGELFF
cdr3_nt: TGTGCCAGCAGCCCCTTTAGCATCGGGGAGCTGTTTTTT

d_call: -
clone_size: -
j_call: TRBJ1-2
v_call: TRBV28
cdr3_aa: CASSLKIPLRYGYTF
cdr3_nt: TGTGCCAGCAGTTTAAAGATCCCGCTGCGCTATGGCTACACCTTC

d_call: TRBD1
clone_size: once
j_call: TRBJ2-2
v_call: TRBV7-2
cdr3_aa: CASSPGQGAGELFF
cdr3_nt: TGTGCCAGCAGCCCGGGACAGGGTGCCGGGGAGCTGTTTTTT

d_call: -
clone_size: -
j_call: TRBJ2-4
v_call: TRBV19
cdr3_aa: CASSIMGGLGDIQYF
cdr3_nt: TGTGCCAGTAGTATCATGGGTGGATTAGGTGACATTCAGTACTTC

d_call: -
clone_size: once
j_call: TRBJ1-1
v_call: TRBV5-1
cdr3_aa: CASRRKENTEAFF
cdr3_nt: TGCGCCAGCAGAAGGAAGGAGAACACTGAAGCTTTCTTT

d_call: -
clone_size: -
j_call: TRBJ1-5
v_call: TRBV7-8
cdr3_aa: CASSLNYGQRGQPQHF
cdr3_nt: TGTGCCAGCAGCTTAAACTATGGACAGCGAGGCCAGCCCCAGCATTTT

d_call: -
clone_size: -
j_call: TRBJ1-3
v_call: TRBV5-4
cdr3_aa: CASSRNQGAGNTIYF
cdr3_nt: TGTGCCAGCAGCAGGAATCAGGGCGCTGGAAACACCATATATTTT

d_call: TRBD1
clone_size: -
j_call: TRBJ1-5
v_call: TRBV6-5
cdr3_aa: CASSQGGQPQHF
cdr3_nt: TGTGCCAGCAGCCAGGGGGGACAGCCCCAGCATTTT

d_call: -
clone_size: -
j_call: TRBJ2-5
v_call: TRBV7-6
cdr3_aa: CASSLSEKETQYF
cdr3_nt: TGTGCCAGCAGCTTAAGCGAGAAAGAGACCCAGTACTTC

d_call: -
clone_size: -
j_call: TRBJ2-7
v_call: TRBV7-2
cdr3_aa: CASSFFGTYEQYF
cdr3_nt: TGTGCCAGCAGCTTTTTTGGGACCTACGAGCAGTACTTC

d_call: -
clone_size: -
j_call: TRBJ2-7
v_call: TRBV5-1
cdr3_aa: CASRILQGTAEQYF
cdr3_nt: TGCGCCAGCAGAATCTTACAGGGCACCGCCGAGCAGTACTTC

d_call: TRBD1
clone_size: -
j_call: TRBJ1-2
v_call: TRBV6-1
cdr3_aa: CASSADQGVGYTF
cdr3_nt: TGTGCCAGCAGTGCTGATCAGGGGGTTGGCTACACCTTC

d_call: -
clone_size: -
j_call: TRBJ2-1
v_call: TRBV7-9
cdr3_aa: CASSLEVGGEQFF
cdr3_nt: TGTGCCAGCAGCTTAGAAGTGGGAGGTGAGCAGTTCTTC

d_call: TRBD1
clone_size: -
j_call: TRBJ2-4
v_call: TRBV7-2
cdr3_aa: CASSAQGAAKNIQYF
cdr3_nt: TGTGCCAGCAGCGCCCAGGGGGCCGCCAAAAACATTCAGTACTTC

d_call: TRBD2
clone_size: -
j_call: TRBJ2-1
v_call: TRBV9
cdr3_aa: CASSVGLAGGPFYNEQFF
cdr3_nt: TGTGCCAGCAGCGTAGGACTAGCGGGAGGGCCTTTCTACAATGAGCAGTTCTTC

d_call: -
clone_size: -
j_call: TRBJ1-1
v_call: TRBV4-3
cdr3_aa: CASSQVRGSTEAFF
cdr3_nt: TGCGCCAGCAGCCAAGTTAGGGGATCCACTGAAGCTTTCTTT

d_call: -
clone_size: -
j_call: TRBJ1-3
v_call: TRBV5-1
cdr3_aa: CASSLQGSGNTIYF
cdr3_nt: TGCGCCAGCAGCTTACAGGGTTCTGGAAACACCATATATTTT

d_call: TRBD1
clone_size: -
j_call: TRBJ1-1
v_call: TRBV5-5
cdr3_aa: CASSSNRGAFF
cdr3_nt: TGTGCCAGCAGCTCGAACAGGGGAGCTTTCTTT

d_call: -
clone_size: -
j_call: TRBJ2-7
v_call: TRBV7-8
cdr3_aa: CASSATGSEQYF
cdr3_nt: TGTGCCAGCAGCGCTACAGGCAGCGAGCAGTACTTC

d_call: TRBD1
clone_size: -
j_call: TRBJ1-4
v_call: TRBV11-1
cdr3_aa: CASSSGQGRNEKLFF
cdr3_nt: TGTGCCAGCAGCTCCGGACAGGGAAGAAATGAAAAACTGTTTTTT

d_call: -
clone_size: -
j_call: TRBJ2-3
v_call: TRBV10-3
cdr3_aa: CAISVKDTQYF
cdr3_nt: TGTGCCATCAGTGTTAAAGATACGCAGTATTTT

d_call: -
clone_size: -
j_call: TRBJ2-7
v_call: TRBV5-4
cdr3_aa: CASSVTGREQYF
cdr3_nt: TGTGCCAGCAGCGTTACAGGGCGAGAGCAGTACTTC

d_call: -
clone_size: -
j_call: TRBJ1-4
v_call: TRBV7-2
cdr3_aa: CASSFGRNEKLFF
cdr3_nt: TGTGCCAGCAGCTTTGGGCGAAATGAAAAACTGTTTTTT

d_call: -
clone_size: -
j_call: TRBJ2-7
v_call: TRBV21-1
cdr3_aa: CASSKSVLVLAYEQYF
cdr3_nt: TGTGCCAGCAGCAAATCGGTACTAGTGCTAGCCTACGAGCAGTACTTC